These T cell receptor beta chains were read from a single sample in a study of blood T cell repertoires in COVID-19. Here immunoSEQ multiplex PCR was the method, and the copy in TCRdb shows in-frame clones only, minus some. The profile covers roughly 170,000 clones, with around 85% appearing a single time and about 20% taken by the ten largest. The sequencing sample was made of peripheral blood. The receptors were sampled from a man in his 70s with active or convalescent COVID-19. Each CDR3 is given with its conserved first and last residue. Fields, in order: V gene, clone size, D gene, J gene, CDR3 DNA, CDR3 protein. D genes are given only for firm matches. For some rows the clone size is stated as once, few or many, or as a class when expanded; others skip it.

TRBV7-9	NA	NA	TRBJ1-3	TGTGCCAGCAGCCCCCCCCTATTAGCTGGAAACACCATATATTTT	CASSPPLLAGNTIYF
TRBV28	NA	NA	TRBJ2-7	TGTGCCAGCAGTTTCACAGGGCGTAAGGGTGGTAAGCAGTACTTC	CASSFTGRKGGKQYF
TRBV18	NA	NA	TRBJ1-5	TGTGCCAGCTCACGGTGTTTCGTATGGACAGTTAGCAATCAGCCCCAGCATTTT	CASSRCFVWTVSNQPQHF
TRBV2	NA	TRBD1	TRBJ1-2	TGTGCCAGCAGTGATGTCGAACAGGGGGTTAACTATGGCTACACCTTC	CASSDVEQGVNYGYTF
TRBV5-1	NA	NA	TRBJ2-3	TGCGCCAGCAGCTTGGGGGCCTCGCCGGGCACAGATACGCAGTATTTT	CASSLGASPGTDTQYF
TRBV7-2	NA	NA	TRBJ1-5	TGTGCCAGCAGCTTCGACAGCTTGCCCTCTAATCAGCCCCAGCATTTT	CASSFDSLPSNQPQHF
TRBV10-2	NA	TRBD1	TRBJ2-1	TGCGCCAGCAGTACTGGGACAGGGTTGTACAATGAGCAGTTCTTC	CASSTGTGLYNEQFF
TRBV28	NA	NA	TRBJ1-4	TGTGCCAGCACAGGATCAACTAATGAAAAACTGTTTTTT	CASTGSTNEKLFF
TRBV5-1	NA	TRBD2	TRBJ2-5	TGCGCCAGCAGCTTACTAGCGGGGGGCCAAGAGACCCAGTACTTC	CASSLLAGGQETQYF
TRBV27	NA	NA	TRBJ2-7	TGTGCCAGCAGTTTTGTACAGGCGTGGAACGAGCAGTACTTC	CASSFVQAWNEQYF
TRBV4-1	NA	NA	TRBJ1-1	TGCGCCAGCAGCCAAGATCAAAGTAGAGAAGCTTTCTTT	CASSQDQSREAFF
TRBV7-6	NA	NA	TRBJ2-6	TGTGCCAGCAGCTTAAGCTCCTCTGGGGCCAACGTCCTGACTTTC	CASSLSSSGANVLTF
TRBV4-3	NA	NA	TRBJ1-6	TGCGCCAGCAGCCAAGGGGCCACAGCCCTCCACTTT	CASSQGATALHF
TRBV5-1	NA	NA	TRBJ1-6	TGCGCCAGCAGCTTGTTGGGAGGATCTGTCTCACCCCTCCACTTT	CASSLLGGSVSPLHF
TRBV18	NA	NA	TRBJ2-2	TGTGCCAGCTCACCGTCTCCCAACAGGCTGGGAGGCACCGGGGAGCTGTTTTTT	CASSPSPNRLGGTGELFF
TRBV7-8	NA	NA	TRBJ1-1	TGTGCCAGCAGCGTTAGATTTGGCACCGCGGGGCAAACTGAAGCTTTCTTT	CASSVRFGTAGQTEAFF
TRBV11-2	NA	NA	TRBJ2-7	TGTGCCAGCAGCTTACGTTCAGGTTACGAGCAGTACTTC	CASSLRSGYEQYF
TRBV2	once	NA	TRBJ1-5	TGTGCCAGCAGTGAATCGACGGGGAGGCAGCCCCAGCATTTT	CASSESTGRQPQHF
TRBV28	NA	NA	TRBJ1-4	TGTGCCAGCAGTTTGCAAGGGGATCTGGTCCTGAAGGAAAAACTGTTTTTT	CASSLQGDLVLKEKLFF
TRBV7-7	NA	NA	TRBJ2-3	TGTGCCAGCAGCTTGACAGGTCTATCAGATACGCAGTATTTT	CASSLTGLSDTQYF
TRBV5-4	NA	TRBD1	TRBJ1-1	TGTGCCAGCAGCTCACGGACAGGGCTGGGGACTGAAGCTTTCTTT	CASSSRTGLGTEAFF
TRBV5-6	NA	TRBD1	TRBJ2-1	TGTGCCAGCAGCTATATTCGGGACAGGGTCTCCAATGAGCAGTTCTTC	CASSYIRDRVSNEQFF
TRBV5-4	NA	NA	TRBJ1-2	TGTGCCAGCAGCCCGGGTCCGGATGGCTACACCTTC	CASSPGPDGYTF
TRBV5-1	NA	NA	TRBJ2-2	TGCGCCAGCAGCTTGTGGACAGCGAACACCGGGGAGCTGTTTTTT	CASSLWTANTGELFF
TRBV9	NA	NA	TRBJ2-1	TGTGCCAGCAGCGTCGGACAGGGAGGGAAAAATGAGCAGTTCTTC	CASSVGQGGKNEQFF
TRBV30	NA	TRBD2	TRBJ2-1	TGTGCCTGGAGTGTGGGACTAGCGGGAGAGGCGAGGCAGTTCTTC	CAWSVGLAGEARQFF
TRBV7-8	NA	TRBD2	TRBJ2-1	TGTGCCAGCAGCTTATACGGGACTAGCGGGATTTCAGACTCCTACAATGAGCAGTTCTTC	CASSLYGTSGISDSYNEQFF
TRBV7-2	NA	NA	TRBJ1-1	TGTGCCAGCAGCCTCCCCGGCGGAGGGCGGACTGAAGCTTTCTTT	CASSLPGGGRTEAFF
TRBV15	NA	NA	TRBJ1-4	TGTGCCACCAGGAAGAGTGCAACTAATGAAAAACTGTTTTTT	CATRKSATNEKLFF
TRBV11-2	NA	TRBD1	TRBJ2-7	TGTGCCAGCAGCAAGGACAGGGTAGGGGACTACGAGCAGTACTTC	CASSKDRVGDYEQYF
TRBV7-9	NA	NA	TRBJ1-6	TGTGCCAGCAGCTATCGTCAGGGCCCTAATAATTCACCCCTCCACTTT	CASSYRQGPNNSPLHF
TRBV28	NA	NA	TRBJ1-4	TGTGCCAGCTGTTTCACCGGGGCAACTAATGAAAAACTGTTTTTT	CASCFTGATNEKLFF
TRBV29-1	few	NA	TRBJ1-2	TGCAGCGTTGAAACTGGAGTAATAGAGTCGGTCGGCTACACCTTC	CSVETGVIESVGYTF
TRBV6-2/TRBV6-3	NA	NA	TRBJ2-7	TGTGCCAGCAGTAAAACAGGGATCCCCTACGAGCAGTACTTC	CASSKTGIPYEQYF
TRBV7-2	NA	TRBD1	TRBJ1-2	TGTGCCAGCAGCGGGAGGGACAGGGTCCGTTCTAACTATGGCTACACCTTC	CASSGRDRVRSNYGYTF
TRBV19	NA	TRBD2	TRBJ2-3	TGTGCCAGTACCGTTAGCGGGACTAGCACAGATACGCAGTATTTT	CASTVSGTSTDTQYF